A selection of T cell receptor beta chains follows, all from one sample in a study of blood T cell repertoires in COVID-19. Profiled with immunoSEQ multiplex PCR; TCRdb holds only in-frame clones, not every one. Here the sample spans 200,000 to 250,000 clones, approximately 86% being singletons. The sequenced material came from PBMCs or T cells enriched from blood (not recorded which). Receptor source: a woman aged 25 to 39 with acute COVID-19. Each CDR3 is given with its conserved first and last residue. D genes are given only for firm matches. Rows may omit the clone size; those that give it use once, few, many or a size class.

d_gene: NA; v_gene: TRBV3-1/TRBV3-2; abundance: NA; j_gene: TRBJ1-2; CDR3nt: TGTGCCAGCAGCCAAGATCAACATGTCTACACCTTC; CDR3aa: CASSQDQHVYTF
d_gene: NA; v_gene: TRBV10-3; abundance: NA; j_gene: TRBJ2-3; CDR3nt: TGTGCCATCAGTTCCAGGGGGGCCTCAGATACGCAGTATTTT; CDR3aa: CAISSRGASDTQYF
d_gene: TRBD1; v_gene: TRBV5-1; abundance: NA; j_gene: TRBJ2-7; CDR3nt: TGCGCCAGCAGCACTAGGACAGGGGCGTTGGACGAGCAGTACTTC; CDR3aa: CASSTRTGALDEQYF
d_gene: NA; v_gene: TRBV6-5; abundance: NA; j_gene: TRBJ1-2; CDR3nt: TGTGCCAGCAGCCCGACCGCGGGGTTAGGAGGCTACACCTTC; CDR3aa: CASSPTAGLGGYTF
d_gene: NA; v_gene: TRBV2; abundance: NA; j_gene: TRBJ1-2; CDR3nt: TGTGCCGACAAGGTGGTGAAAAATGGCTACACCTTC; CDR3aa: CADKVVKNGYTF
d_gene: TRBD1; v_gene: TRBV29-1; abundance: NA; j_gene: TRBJ1-1; CDR3nt: TGCAGCGTTGAAGCAGGTGGACAGGTGGACACTGAAGCTTTCTTT; CDR3aa: CSVEAGGQVDTEAFF
d_gene: NA; v_gene: TRBV9; abundance: NA; j_gene: TRBJ2-1; CDR3nt: TGTGCCAGCAGCCTCGGGACAACGTCTGAGGATGAGCAGTTCTTC; CDR3aa: CASSLGTTSEDEQFF
d_gene: NA; v_gene: TRBV19; abundance: NA; j_gene: TRBJ1-5; CDR3nt: TGTGCCAGTAGTGCGCAAACAGGGATGAGTCAGCCCCAGCATTTT; CDR3aa: CASSAQTGMSQPQHF
d_gene: TRBD2; v_gene: TRBV7-9; abundance: NA; j_gene: TRBJ2-2; CDR3nt: TGTGCCAGCAGCTTAGGTCCTCCGACTAGCGGGAGGGCGGCCGGGGAGCTGTTTTTT; CDR3aa: CASSLGPPTSGRAAGELFF
d_gene: NA; v_gene: TRBV7-2; abundance: NA; j_gene: TRBJ2-3; CDR3nt: TGTGCCAGCAGCTTATCGCGGATCACAGATACGCAGTATTTT; CDR3aa: CASSLSRITDTQYF
d_gene: NA; v_gene: TRBV19; abundance: NA; j_gene: TRBJ1-2; CDR3nt: TGTGCCAGTAGTTTATCCGGGACTTCCCTCTATGGCTACACCTTC; CDR3aa: CASSLSGTSLYGYTF
d_gene: NA; v_gene: TRBV21-1; abundance: once; j_gene: TRBJ2-3; CDR3nt: TGTGCCAGCAGCACCGTCGTCCTCCGGCGGGCAGATACGCAGTATTTT; CDR3aa: CASSTVVLRRADTQYF
d_gene: TRBD1; v_gene: TRBV2; abundance: NA; j_gene: TRBJ2-7; CDR3nt: TGTGCCAGCGGGACAGGGGGATACGAGCAGTACTTC; CDR3aa: CASGTGGYEQYF
d_gene: NA; v_gene: TRBV6-5; abundance: once; j_gene: TRBJ1-4; CDR3nt: TGTGCCAGCAGTTTCCGTCAGTTTGCAACTAATGAAAAACTGTTTTTT; CDR3aa: CASSFRQFATNEKLFF
d_gene: TRBD2; v_gene: TRBV3-1/TRBV3-2; abundance: NA; j_gene: TRBJ2-7; CDR3nt: TGTGCCAGCAGCCACGGGACTAGTGGGGCGGCCTACGAGCAGTACTTC; CDR3aa: CASSHGTSGAAYEQYF
d_gene: TRBD1; v_gene: TRBV4-2; abundance: NA; j_gene: TRBJ1-2; CDR3nt: TGTGCCAGCAGCCGGGAACAGGGGGCGCTGGGCTACACCTTC; CDR3aa: CASSREQGALGYTF
d_gene: TRBD2; v_gene: TRBV5-1; abundance: NA; j_gene: TRBJ2-1; CDR3nt: TGCGCCAGCAGCTTAGGGTCGGGCGGGAGTCTGAATGAGCAGTTCTTC; CDR3aa: CASSLGSGGSLNEQFF
d_gene: NA; v_gene: TRBV5-4; abundance: NA; j_gene: TRBJ2-1; CDR3nt: TGTGCCAGCAGCTTGAACCAGGGTTACAATGAGCAGTTCTTC; CDR3aa: CASSLNQGYNEQFF
d_gene: TRBD1; v_gene: TRBV28; abundance: NA; j_gene: TRBJ2-2; CDR3nt: TGTGCCAGCATATCTGGACAGGGAGGATTCCGGGAGCTGTTTTTT; CDR3aa: CASISGQGGFRELFF
d_gene: NA; v_gene: TRBV5-6; abundance: NA; j_gene: TRBJ2-2; CDR3nt: TGTGCCAGCAGCTTGGCTCGGAACACCGGGGAGCTGTTTTTT; CDR3aa: CASSLARNTGELFF
d_gene: NA; v_gene: TRBV5-1; abundance: NA; j_gene: TRBJ2-3; CDR3nt: TGCGCCAGCAGCTTTATTCCGGGGGACAGCACAGATACGCAGTATTTT; CDR3aa: CASSFIPGDSTDTQYF
d_gene: TRBD2; v_gene: TRBV4-1; abundance: NA; j_gene: TRBJ2-7; CDR3nt: TGCGCCAGCAGCCAAGTAGTCGGTTTGGCGGGAGGTAGTACCTACGAGCAGTACTTC; CDR3aa: CASSQVVGLAGGSTYEQYF
d_gene: TRBD1; v_gene: TRBV28; abundance: NA; j_gene: TRBJ2-5; CDR3nt: TGTGCCATCCGACAGGGGGCACGGGGGGAGACCCAGTACTTC; CDR3aa: CAIRQGARGETQYF
d_gene: NA; v_gene: TRBV9; abundance: NA; j_gene: TRBJ1-2; CDR3nt: TGTGCCAGCAGCACACCGGGAAGCAACTATGGCTACACCTTC; CDR3aa: CASSTPGSNYGYTF
d_gene: TRBD1; v_gene: TRBV10-1; abundance: NA; j_gene: TRBJ1-2; CDR3nt: TGCGCCAGCAGGGTCGACAGGGTCGACTATGGCTACACCTTC; CDR3aa: CASRVDRVDYGYTF
d_gene: TRBD1; v_gene: TRBV7-2; abundance: NA; j_gene: TRBJ1-6; CDR3nt: TGTGCCAGCAGCTCGCCAGGGGGCCAAGATTCACCCCTCCACTTT; CDR3aa: CASSSPGGQDSPLHF
d_gene: NA; v_gene: TRBV9; abundance: NA; j_gene: TRBJ1-5; CDR3nt: TGTGCCAGCAGCGTAGGTACGATTGGGGGGTGGAGCAATCAGCCCCAGCATTTT; CDR3aa: CASSVGTIGGWSNQPQHF
d_gene: NA; v_gene: TRBV5-4; abundance: NA; j_gene: TRBJ1-1; CDR3nt: TGTGCCAGCAGCCCGGGATCGGACACTGAAGCTTTCTTT; CDR3aa: CASSPGSDTEAFF
d_gene: NA; v_gene: TRBV2; abundance: NA; j_gene: TRBJ1-5; CDR3nt: TGTGCCAGCAGTGCCGCTTGGGGGGGCGGCAATCAGCCCCAGCATTTT; CDR3aa: CASSAAWGGGNQPQHF
d_gene: TRBD2; v_gene: TRBV28; abundance: NA; j_gene: TRBJ2-3; CDR3nt: TGTGCCAGCAGTTTAGAGCCAGCGGGGGGCGGGGCAGATACGCAGTATTTT; CDR3aa: CASSLEPAGGGADTQYF
d_gene: TRBD2; v_gene: TRBV6-4; abundance: few; j_gene: TRBJ2-1; CDR3nt: TGTGCCAGCAGTGACTCGGCGGGAGGGCCAATTTATGAGCAGTTCTTC; CDR3aa: CASSDSAGGPIYEQFF